A selection of T cell receptor beta chains follows, all from one sample in a study of kidney transplant recipient with SARS-CoV-2 infection. TCRdb passed the reads through MiXCR, listing each CDR3 protein once. This table holds 200,000 to 300,000 distinct CDR3 sequences, 25% to 35% found once. The sequences come from a blood sample, collected at baseline and between days 110 and 120 from a kidney transplant recipient. Receptors were obtained from a male patient younger than 45 who had COVID-19 and was a kidney transplant recipient. Some T cells may be the graft donor's. Both conserved end residues are part of each CDR3. D genes are given only for firm matches. Expanded clones get a size class; other rows say once, few or many, or leave the size out.

J gene,V gene,clone size,D gene,CDR3 DNA,CDR3 protein
TRBJ1-2,TRBV5-8,many,NA,TGTGCCAGCGTCGCGAGTCATCCACGAAAGACCTATGGCTACACCTTC,CASVASHPRKTYGYTF
TRBJ1-4,TRBV28,many,NA,TGTGCCAGCAGTTTTCAAACAGTTCTTGCAACTAATGAAAAACTGTTTTTT,CASSFQTVLATNEKLFF
TRBJ1-2,TRBV29-1,many,NA,TGCAGCGTTGAAGATCTTTCCAGAGCAGGCTATGGCTACACCTTC,CSVEDLSRAGYGYTF
TRBJ2-5,TRBV2,NA,NA,TGTGCCAGCAGTGAAAGGGCGGAGACCCAGTACTTC,CASSERAETQYF
TRBJ2-2,TRBV5-1,many,TRBD1,TGCGCCAGCCAACAGGACAGGGGAAATGTGGCCGGGGAGCTGTTTTTT,CASQQDRGNVAGELFF
TRBJ2-1,TRBV4-1,NA,NA,TGCGCCAGCAGCCAAGCCCTTGGAAATGAGCAGTTCTTC,CASSQALGNEQFF
TRBJ2-7,TRBV4-1,many,TRBD2,TGCGCCAGCAGCCAAGAACGGCGGGAGGGCCTCCTTTCAGAGCAGTACTTC,CASSQERREGLLSEQYF
TRBJ1-2,TRBV5-4,few,NA,TGTGCCAGCCTGGCTTTCGTACCAGGAAAGACCTATGGCTACACCTTC,CASLAFVPGKTYGYTF
TRBJ2-1,TRBV30,NA,TRBD2,TGTGCCTGGAGTGATCTAGCGGGCTTAAGCTCCTACAATGAGCAGTTCTTC,CAWSDLAGLSSYNEQFF
TRBJ2-1,TRBV5-1,NA,NA,TGCGCCAGCAGCGTTTCGGGCCGGGGACCTTACAATGAGCAGTTCTTC,CASSVSGRGPYNEQFF
TRBJ2-7,TRBV30,many,NA,TGTGCCTGGAGGGACGGTCCGGGGGCCTACGAGCAGTACTTC,CAWRDGPGAYEQYF
TRBJ1-6,TRBV19,many,NA,TGTGCCAGTAGTATAGTCTACGGCGGGGATTCACCCCTCCACTTT,CASSIVYGGDSPLHF
TRBJ2-7,TRBV20-1,many,TRBD2,TGCAGTGCTAGAGGGGGGGGTGCAGCGGGAGGATCCTACGAGCAGTACTTC,CSARGGGAAGGSYEQYF
TRBJ1-2,TRBV10-1,few,NA,TGCGCCAGCAGTTGGCAGCAAAGATCGCGAAAGACCTATGGCTACACCTTC,CASSWQQRSRKTYGYTF
TRBJ1-2,TRBV12-3/TRBV12-4,many,NA,TGTGCCAGCAGTGGTTCGTGCAGCTTCCGAAAGACCTATGGCTACACCTTC,CASSGSCSFRKTYGYTF
TRBJ1-5,TRBV2,many,TRBD1,TGCGCTATACGACAGGGAAGCAATCAGCCCCAGCATTTT,CAIRQGSNQPQHF
TRBJ2-3,TRBV28,many,TRBD2,TGTGCCAGCAGTACACTCTTTAGCGGGTCGACTAGCACAGATACGCAGTATTTT,CASSTLFSGSTSTDTQYF
TRBJ1-2,TRBV5-4,many,NA,TGTGCCAGCGTGTGGAGCGTACCAGGAAAGACCTATGGCTACACCTTC,CASVWSVPGKTYGYTF
TRBJ2-4,TRBV10-3,many,NA,TGTGCCATCAGGGACAGTTCAAACATTCAGTACTTC,CAIRDSSNIQYF
TRBJ2-4,TRBV20-1,NA,NA,TGCAGTGCTAGAGATAGCGGCAAAAACATTCAGTACTTC,CSARDSGKNIQYF
TRBJ2-7,TRBV4-2,many,TRBD2,TGTGCCAGCAGCCGGGAGTTATCGGGGGGGCGAACATTTTACGAGCAGTACTTC,CASSRELSGGRTFYEQYF
TRBJ2-1,TRBV7-2,NA,NA,TGTGCCAGCAGCCTAACAAAGGGTAACAATGAGCAGTTCTTC,CASSLTKGNNEQFF
TRBJ1-2,TRBV20-1,many,NA,TGCAGTGCTATTTACGAGCTGTTTCGAAAGACCTATGGCTACACCTTC,CSAIYELFRKTYGYTF
TRBJ2-2,TRBV29-1,many,NA,TGCAGCTCCCGGACGGAGACGGGCCCCGGGGAGCTGTTTTTT,CSSRTETGPGELFF
TRBJ2-1,TRBV10-1,NA,NA,TGCGCCAGCAGTGGGACGGACTCCTACAATGAGCAGTTCTTC,CASSGTDSYNEQFF
TRBJ1-2,TRBV11-3,many,NA,TGTGCCAGCAGCTTCAGCAGCGATCTCGGAAAGACCTATGGCTACACCTTC,CASSFSSDLGKTYGYTF
TRBJ1-1,TRBV3-1,many,TRBD1,TGTGCCAGCAGCCTAACCGGGACAGGGGAAGCTTTCTTT,CASSLTGTGEAFF
TRBJ2-7,TRBV15,many,TRBD2,TGTGCCACCAGCGGAAGACTAGCGGGAGACGAGCAGTACTTC,CATSGRLAGDEQYF
TRBJ2-7,TRBV29-1,many,NA,TGCAGCGTGAGGCAGGGGGGAGCCTACGAGCAGTACTTC,CSVRQGGAYEQYF
TRBJ1-2,TRBV29-1,many,TRBD1,TGCAGCGTTGAGGGCAGGGGGGATGGCTACACCTTC,CSVEGRGDGYTF
TRBJ1-1,TRBV21-1,many,NA,TGTGCCAGCAGGATACCCTTTAGCTACACAATTCGCACTGAAGCTTTCTTT,CASRIPFSYTIRTEAFF
TRBJ2-5,TRBV3-1,many,NA,TGTGCCAGCAGCGAGAACGGTCCCATTTCTTTCTCTGAGACCCAGTACTTC,CASSENGPISFSETQYF
TRBJ2-7,TRBV24-1,many,NA,TGTGCCACCAGTGAGTCTAGCTCCTACGAGCAGTACTTC,CATSESSSYEQYF
TRBJ2-2,TRBV4-2,many,TRBD2,TGTGCCAGCAGCCAAGGGACTAGCGACACCGGGGAGCTGTTTTTT,CASSQGTSDTGELFF
TRBJ1-2,TRBV6-4,many,NA,TGTGCCAGCAGTGACTCGGAGGTCACGGGCTACACCTTC,CASSDSEVTGYTF
TRBJ2-3,TRBV5-1,NA,NA,TGCGCCAGCAGTAGGTTGGTGGAGGGCTCAGATACGCAGTATTTT,CASSRLVEGSDTQYF
TRBJ1-2,TRBV19,many,NA,TGTGCCAGTAGTCCTTTTCGGACAAATCGAAAGACCTATGGCTACACCTTC,CASSPFRTNRKTYGYTF
TRBJ1-5,TRBV20-1,once,NA,TGCGGTGCCGAATACCGGGGCCAGCCCCAGCATTTT,CGAEYRGQPQHF
TRBJ2-3,TRBV6-4,NA,TRBD2,TGTGCTAGCAGTGACCCGGGACTAGGTATAGATACGCAGTATTTT,CASSDPGLGIDTQYF
TRBJ2-3,TRBV11-3,many,NA,TGTGCCAGCAGCTCCCAGGGCGGACCGAGCACAGATACGCAGTATTTT,CASSSQGGPSTDTQYF